These 21 T cell receptor beta chains originate from one sample sequenced in a study of tissue T cells after allogeneic stem cell transplantation. Sequencing used immunoSEQ multiplex PCR; TCRdb keeps in-frame clones, though not all of them. The data contain approximately 45,000 clones, roughly 92% of them seen just once; the ten biggest clones take up 3.5% to 4%. The input for sequencing was blood, taken before transplantation. Source of these receptors: a woman aged 40-70 years who later had graft-versus-host disease after an allogeneic stem cell transplant.

The V call is TRBV30, the J call TRBJ1-5; D remains ambiguous. The germline V gene encodes CDR1 GTSNPN and CDR2 SVGIG (reference sequence). V was pared by 0 bases and J by 7 bases, with 13 bases between. The CDR3 contains 14 residues. In DNA, the CDR3 is TGTGCCTGGAGTGTGGGTGGCCACCGGCAGCCCCAGCATTTT. Translation gives CAWSVGGHRQPQHF.

The count of this clone is one. The chain employs TRBV7-8 and TRBJ2-5, with 10 bases lining up with TRBD2. CDR1 is SGHVS, CDR2 FQNEAQ, per germline. This CDR3 region has 16 residues. Trimming at V came to 3 bases and at J to 3 bases, leaving 7 bases not matched to a gene. The CDR3 is CASSFQTSGVKETQYF. CDR3 sequence (DNA): TGTGCCAGCAGCTTTCAAACTAGCGGGGTGAAAGAGACCCAGTACTTC.

This rearrangement joins TRBV15 to TRBJ2-7, with 10 bases fitting TRBD2. Germline V gene sequence: CDR1 LNHNV, CDR2 YYDKDF (reference sequence). The CDR3 contains 17 residues. J lost 9 bases, V lost 0 bases, and 14 bases had no gene match. In nucleotides, the CDR3 is TGTGCCACCAGCAGAGATTATACGGGACTAGCGAGCTTCGGGCAGTACTTC. It specifies CATSRDYTGLASFGQYF.

The J gene is TRBJ2-1, the V gene TRBV29-1; D is perhaps TRBD2 (6 bases). V was pared by 2 bases and J by 7 bases, with 18 bases between. Germline CDR1 SQVTM, CDR2 ANQGSEA. CDR3 length: 15 residues. In DNA form, the CDR3 reads TGCAGCGTTGAATACGGAGCGGGCCTCGGGAATGAGCAGTTCTTC. Protein: CSVEYGAGLGNEQFF.

This chain joins TRBV18 and TRBJ2-7, with 10 positions matching TRBD2. V shed 3 bases and J 2 bases; nucleotides not matched to a gene: 7. The CDR3 runs to 16 residues. The germline V gene encodes CDR1 KGHSH and CDR2 LQKENI. This CDR3 is CASSPAGLAGAYEQYF. The DNA for the CDR3 is TGTGCCAGCTCACCCGCGGGGCTAGCGGGAGCCTACGAGCAGTACTTC.

V is TRBV7-2 and J is TRBJ2-7; D possibly corresponds to TRBD2 (5 bases). The germline gives CDR1 SGHTA, CDR2 FQGNSA. Trimming cost V 0 bases and J 4 bases, with 16 bases left between them. This CDR3 comprises 16 residues. In nucleotides, the CDR3 is TGTGCCAGCAGCTTAGCACCGGGGTACGACGGGTACGAGCAGTACTTC. Its protein product is CASSLAPGYDGYEQYF. The full variable domain, completed using reference TRBV7-2 and TRBJ2-7, is GAGVSQSPSNKVTEKGKDVELRCDPISGHTALYWYRQSLGQGLEFLIYFQGNSAPDKSGLPSDRFSAERTGGSVSTLTIQRTQQEDSAVYLCASSLAPGYDGYEQYFGPGTRLTVT.

The gene calls are TRBV18 and TRBJ2-4, with D perhaps matching TRBD1 (6 bases). The CDR3 length is 14 residues. V was shortened by 2 bases and J by 7 bases, with 12 bases between the two germline ends. CDR1 KGHSH and CDR2 LQKENI come from the germline V gene. The CDR3 coding sequence is TGTGCCAGCTCACCAGGTACAGGGAAGAACATTCAGTACTTC. This encodes CASSPGTGKNIQYF.

V gene TRBV7-2 combines with J gene TRBJ2-7; the D gene is possibly TRBD2 (6 bases). Germline CDR1 reads SGHTA; CDR2 reads FQGNSA. This CDR3 region has 16 residues. Trimming shortened V by 7 bases and J by 3 bases, and 22 bases separated the two germline ends. CDR3 region: CASTLVSGGTFYEQYF. In DNA form, the CDR3 reads TGTGCCAGCACCCTAGTGAGCGGCGGGACGTTCTACGAGCAGTACTTC.

This chain connects TRBV7-6 to TRBJ2-2; 14 positions match TRBD2. V gave up 2 bases and J gave up 7 bases; unmatched junction bases: 12. The germline V gene encodes CDR1 SGHVS and CDR2 FNYEAQ. The CDR3 is made up of 19 amino acids. In DNA form, the CDR3 reads TGTGCCAGCAGCTTAATGATTCCGGGACTAGCGGGAGATGGCGGGGAGCTGTTTTTT. This codes for CASSLMIPGLAGDGGELFF.

The chain is built from TRBV6-2 or TRBV6-3 and TRBJ2-4, with D possibly called TRBD1 or TRBD2 (6 bases each). This CDR3 has 12 amino acids. V was trimmed by 5 bases and J by 6 bases, leaving 8 bases between them. CDR1 is MNHEY and CDR2 is SVGEGT in the germline V gene. DNA for the CDR3: TGTGCCAGCAGTGGAGGGGGAAACATTCAGTACTTC. As protein: CASSGGGNIQYF.

Turning to this clone: This CDR3 is also generated by other DNA sequences in the sample. The genes are TRBV6-1 and TRBJ2-1; 9 bases line up with TRBD1. Unmatched junction bases numbered 9, after V lost 2 bases and J lost 7 bases. This CDR3 is 16 amino acids long. Germline loops: CDR1 MNHNS, CDR2 SASEGT. The CDR3 DNA sequence: TGTGCCAGCAGTGAACGGGAACAGGGGGCTTTGAATGAGCAGTTCTTC. Translated, it gives CASSEREQGALNEQFF.

The chain links TRBV3-1 (or the pseudogene TRBV3-2) to TRBJ1-4; a possible D gene is TRBD1 (5 bases). This CDR3 has 14 residues. CDR1 and CDR2 (germline): LGHDT, YNNKEL (reference sequence). Trimming removed 4 bases at V and 2 bases at J, with 8 bases between. The CDR3 loop is CASSLRGTNEKLFF. The CDR3 nucleotides read TGTGCCAGCAGCCTGAGGGGCACTAATGAAAAACTGTTTTTT.

V and J are TRBV7-8 and TRBJ2-2; D uncertain. Looked up from germline, CDR1 is SGHVS and CDR2 is FQNEAQ. Trimming shortened V by 5 bases and J by 6 bases, and 7 bases separated the two germline ends. The CDR3 contains 12 residues. This CDR3 reads CASSLRAGELFF. CDR3 nucleotides: TGTGCCAGCAGCCTCCGGGCCGGGGAGCTGTTTTTT.

This clone was seen once. The gene calls are TRBV2 and TRBJ2-7; 9 nucleotides agree with TRBD1. The CDR3 covers 14 residues. From germline, CDR1 is SNHLY and CDR2 FYNNEI. The V segment lost 5 bases and the J segment 1 base; nucleotides outside the gene matches: 3. The CDR3 spells CASSYDRGSYEQYF. The CDR3 coding sequence is TGTGCCAGCAGTTATGACAGGGGGTCCTACGAGCAGTACTTC.

The J gene is TRBJ1-1, the V gene TRBV5-1; D is ambiguous. The CDR3 covers 13 residues. Trimming removed 3 bases from V and 3 bases from J, with 9 bases in between. CDR1 is SGHRS and CDR2 is YFSETQ in the germline V gene. The CDR3 loop is CASSSGFDTEAFF. CDR3 in DNA: TGCGCCAGCAGCTCGGGGTTCGACACTGAAGCTTTCTTT.

The chain combines TRBV6-5 with TRBJ2-1, with D perhaps TRBD2 (6 bases). Germline V gives CDR1 MNHEY, CDR2 SVGAGI. V was clipped by 6 bases and J by 8 bases, with 14 bases between them. The CDR3 is 13 residues long. The CDR3: CASRLPASDEQFF. CDR3 in DNA: TGTGCCAGCAGACTCCCCGCTAGCGATGAGCAGTTCTTC.

The gene calls are TRBV7-2 and TRBJ1-2, with 8 bases aligning to TRBD1. The ends lost 1 base at V and 7 bases at J; junction bases unmatched: 8. The CDR3 has 15 amino acids. CDR1 is SGHTA and CDR2 is FQGNSA in the germline V gene. CDR3 DNA: TGTGCCAGCAGCTTAGATGCAGGGGGCGCGGGTGGCTACACCTTC. Its translation: CASSLDAGGAGGYTF.

The J gene is TRBJ2-7, the V gene TRBV28; the D gene could be TRBD1 or TRBD2 (5 bases each). From germline, CDR1 is MDHEN and CDR2 SYDVKM. V lost 2 bases and J lost 4, with 15 bases in between. This CDR3 is 15 amino acids long. The chain's CDR3 is CASSLRDAYPYEQYF. The CDR3 region has the DNA TGTGCCAGCAGTTTACGGGACGCCTATCCTTACGAGCAGTACTTC.

The V gene is TRBV18, the J gene TRBJ1-5; D ambiguous. This CDR3 has 15 amino acids. Trimming stripped 3 bases from V and 1 base from J, with 10 bases between. The V gene's germline CDR1 is KGHSH and CDR2 LQKENI. The CDR3 spells CASSPTMFSNQPQHF. The CDR3 coding sequence is TGTGCCAGCTCACCTACCATGTTCAGCAATCAGCCCCAGCATTTT.

The chain combines TRBV18 with TRBJ1-5; 9 bases align to TRBD1. J was trimmed by 7 bases and V by 6 bases; bases with no gene match: 10. Germline V gene data show CDR1 as KGHSH and CDR2 as LQKENI. This CDR3 region has 15 residues. This CDR3 is CASSPGQGNGQPQHF. The CDR3 nucleotides read TGTGCCAGCTCCCCTGGACAGGGGAACGGGCAGCCCCAGCATTTT.

The rearrangement joins TRBV18 to TRBJ2-2; the D gene is possibly TRBD2 (5 bases). The CDR3 length is 15 residues. Germline V gene lookup returns CDR1 KGHSH and CDR2 LQKENI. V was clipped by 2 bases and J by 2 bases, with 9 bases between them. The CDR3 spells CASSPARENTGELFF. The CDR3 DNA reads TGTGCCAGCTCACCAGCCCGGGAAAACACCGGGGAGCTGTTTTTT.